This T cell receptor beta chain appears in the sequencing data of a study of cytomegalovirus exposure and HLA in healthy donors (dated by TCRdb to 2015 to 2018). The study in broad terms: An earlier analysis of approximately 640 of the donors reported approximately 290 Gb of sequence data and more than 90 million unique TCR beta sequences from 150 million to 200 million T cells. Roughly 320 gigabases of sequencing data and 75 million to 85 million unique TCR sequences made up an early release that covered approximately 650 HLA-typed donors. Of the 350 to 400 genotyped donors, over 70% fell in the genetic ancestry cluster associated with self-reported Caucasian donors. The study aimed to test whether signatures of past pathogen exposure could be identified by cataloging public T cell receptors. The study used immunosequencing to profile the T cell repertoires of around 600 subjects and linked those repertoires to cytomegalovirus serostatus. A separate validation cohort of over a hundred different subjects was used in addition to the 666-subject first cohort. To predict cytomegalovirus infection status, the study brought together high-throughput TCR immunosequencing, statistical association of individual TCRs with disease status, and machine learning. In a later analysis, previously published TCR beta repertoires from hundreds of donors were re-analyzed and high-resolution HLA genotyping was added so that TCR occurrence patterns could be studied. Rather than drawing on any new phenotypic data, the later analysis identified candidate immune exposures from TCR beta sequences and the way those sequences occurred across donors. An earlier analysis of more than 450 of the donors used high-throughput TCR beta sequencing to judge whether each TCR beta V gene segment behaved as functional or pseudogenic. Donor age, sex, ethnicity and CMV serostatus were collected together with the repertoire data. A later genetic analysis took genome-wide SNP genotypes for 398 of the 666 donors and used that subset as a discovery cohort. All discovery cohort repertoires had been generated on a single sequencing platform. HLA typing covered class I and class II loci at four-digit resolution. The number of typed donors differed by locus: about 620-630 for A, B, C, DRB1 and DQB1; 522 for DQA1; 606 for DPA1; and 400 to 480 for DPB1. Because of strong linkage in the cohort, roughly five DR-DQ haplotypes were treated as single units for association and clustering. Among 300 to 500 genotyped donors of the cohort, an average of around 250,000 unique TCR beta nucleotide sequences was sequenced per donor, of which 15% to 20% were non-productive.

The cohort comprised 670 or so healthy bone marrow donors. All cohort members were sampled while nominally healthy, although unrecorded immune exposures were likely present. The donor was CMV seronegative and belonged to the group of 352 seronegative cohort members. A peripheral blood sample was provided by each donor, and peripheral blood mononuclear cells were used for TCR beta sequencing. Genomic DNA extraction from the blood cell samples was performed with the Qiagen DNeasy Blood Extraction Kit. The CDR3 sequence holds 15 residues, the cysteine and phenylalanine included. The DNA shown is the 45-base CDR3, in frame from base 1. The trim is 0 bases for V and 0 bases for J, with a gap of 9 bases between the germline ends. CDR1 and CDR2 are drawn from the germline V gene (reference sequence): MNHNY, SVGAGI. Library prep was done by the immunoSEQ multiplex PCR assay. The multiplex PCR relied on a mix of 60 forward primers for TCR Vbeta segments and 13 reverse primers for TCR Jbeta segments. The CDR3 region of rearranged TCR beta genes was amplified from genomic DNA by a multiplex PCR assay. The amplified TCR beta libraries were sequenced on the Illumina HiSeq System as 87-base-pair reads. The original pipeline was this. A later analysis tallied some 79 million unique TCR beta chains across the approximately 670 repertoires, and 10 million to 11 million of those chains were shared by two or more donors. A nearest-neighbor algorithm error-corrected the raw reads and collapsed the reads into unique sequences, merging closely related sequences to remove PCR and sequencing errors. CDR3 sequences were aligned to IMGT reference sequences to assign V, D and J gene segments. For a sequence to be retained, a match of at least six nucleotides was required to both a V gene segment and a J gene segment. A rearrangement was called productive if the CDR3 had no stop codons and remained in frame with V and J, and every other rearrangement was called non-productive. CDR3 was defined according to IMGT convention as the region running from the second conserved V-encoded cysteine to the conserved J-encoded phenylalanine. In an earlier analysis of around 600 of the donors, sequences lacking an unambiguous match to a single V gene segment were excluded. In an earlier analysis of 450 to 700 of the donors, V segments were called functional above 56.7% productive rearrangements and were called segregating when the between-donor standard deviation exceeded 5%. A statistical classification framework was developed to diagnose cytomegalovirus status using the catalog of TCR beta chain sequences. In a later analysis, V and J genes were assigned by comparing TCR nucleotide sequences against IMGT/GENE-DB human TR gene sequences. A later analysis assigned CDR3 sequences and most-parsimonious VDJ recombination scenarios with the TCRdist pipeline. In a later analysis, every TCR beta chain was defined by the combination of its CDR3 amino acid sequence and its V-gene family, and reads without a unique V-gene family were dropped. A later analysis removed roughly 590 highly shared, low-generation-probability nucleotide sequences to deal with suspected cross-contamination and a sequencing artifact. A later analysis calculated a clonal expansion index for each public chain from normalized within-repertoire ranks of inferred template counts. In a later analysis, generation probabilities were computed using a VDJ recombination model fitted to out-of-frame rearrangements, and the results were checked against IGoR. Hypergeometric tests were used in a later analysis to score TCR-TCR, TCR-HLA and TCR-CMV co-occurrence, with a repertoire-size bias correction applied to the TCR pairs. A later analysis estimated false discovery rates by permuting HLA or CMV assignments 20 times. In a later analysis, co-occurring TCRs were grouped using DBSCAN, and TCRdist sequence similarity was added for clustering within HLA-allele-positive subsets. Repertoires with fewer than 30,000 or more than 120,000 public chains, plus five repertoires with anomalous nucleotide sharing, were excluded from co-occurrence clustering. Here the immuneACCESS table is served through TCRdb, limited to in-frame sequences with V and J called. Missing clones are a known gap in these copies; in checked studies unresolved V genes cover under half, and the rest lacks a known reason. The V and J calls and clone size were taken over from that table, and D and trimming were inferred from the DNA. For this sample the table gives fewer than 150,000 clones, of which 76% were detected only once. Together, the top ten hold about 3.4% of the sample.

Details on this clone: Its antigen is unknown. No quality values exist for individual bases; no much larger clone is one base distant.

Results and caveats for the whole study, not just this receptor: Specific HLA alleles were associated with 15,000 to 20,000 TCR beta sequences at a false discovery rate of 0.05 in a later analysis. Because some donors lacked HLA typing at each locus, the association tests relied only on the typed subset. In a later analysis, several top co-occurrence clusters were reported to appear linked to parvovirus B19, influenza, CMV and Epstein-Barr virus. A group of highly shared sequence variants was considered likely to be a technical artifact of the sequencing pipeline. Because counts were too low, roughly 16 rarely observed V segments, including chromosome 9 orphons, were left out of the earlier analysis of 587 of the donors. The presence/absence analyses assumed that sequencing depth was roughly uniform across donors, and that assumption may not be true. The classifier was reported to diagnose cytomegalovirus status with high specificity and sensitivity in both the original cohort and the validation cohort. In an earlier analysis of 587 of the donors, most TCR beta V segments were observed in productive rearrangements about 90% or about 30% of the time, broadly matching IMGT annotations. A further reported finding was that TCR beta sequences accurately predicted the HLA-A and HLA-B alleles for most subjects in the first cohort. Some IMGT-functional V segments, including TRBV6-2 and TRBV6-3, could not be told apart with the 87-base-pair reads, so those segments were excluded. When HLA alleles, especially DR and DQ, strongly co-occurred, TCR associations were difficult to assign to individual alleles. Correlated functional status among segregating V segments might reflect linkage disequilibrium, but an unknown experimental factor could not be ruled out. A later genetic analysis associated a missense DCLRE1C variant with V-gene and J-gene trimming of TCR beta chains, and an independent cohort replicated the association. A later genetic analysis reported fewer N-insertions in productive TCRs among donors in an Asian-associated ancestry cluster than the 666-donor mean. A later analysis found that HLA-associated TCR beta chains were more clonally expanded and had lower generation probabilities than equally common non-associated chains. A few of the identified cytomegalovirus-associated TCR beta chains were confirmed in vitro to be specific for cytomegalovirus antigens. According to a later analysis, TCR association rates differed among HLA loci, with DRB1 alleles showing the most associated TCRs and HLA-C alleles showing the fewest. It was suggested by the authors that the approach could potentially be generalized to other disease states and immunological phenotypes. Most TCR sequences were seen in very few donors, while some public TCRs were found in many individuals. The cohort was sequenced for TCR beta chains only, and without alpha or paired-chain data the features that could be detected were limited. A total of 150 to 200 TCR beta chains were listed by the study as associated with cytomegalovirus. According to a later analysis, most CMV-associated TCR beta chains appeared to be HLA-restricted, and the HLA associations seemed to be driven largely by CMV exposure. For the cohort, immune exposure information was limited to CMV serostatus.

Sequenced: PBMCs. In this chain, TRBV6-6 is recombined with TRBJ2-7; the D segment could be TRBD1, given 5 matching bases. The TCR originated in a man aged 40-49 years in good health and CMV-seronegative. The CDR3 has the sequence CASSYSGAISYEQYF. The DNA reads as follows: TGTGCCAGCAGTTACTCTGGGGCGATCTCCTACGAGCAGTACTTC.